This T cell receptor beta chain is from a study of T-cell memory formation after mild COVID-19. General study points: SARS-CoV-2 specificity was not confirmed for second-wave clones peaking on day 37.

Germline CDR1 and CDR2: MNHEY and SMNVEV (reference sequence). V was clipped by 6 bases and J by 2 bases, with 18 bases between them. The CDR3 consists of 16 residues. Details on this clonotype: Its specificity is not known.

Each CDR3 protein is one row after TCRdb ran MiXCR on the 5' RACE reads. The repertoire holds about 170,000 distinct CDR3 sequences, 10% to 15% seen once, with roughly 3.4% in the top ten. Sequencing used PBMCs or a T cell subset sorted from them (not recorded which). This clonotype was obtained from a man aged 18 to 35 who had mild COVID-19 (a few samples of this study predate the infection). Cell type and time point are not known. The V call is TRBV27, the J call TRBJ2-3; D is perhaps TRBD1 (6 bases). The CDR3 here is CASSSFPTGTTDTQYF. Here the CDR3 DNA reads TGTGCCAGCAGCTCCTTCCCTACAGGGACCACAGATACGCAGTATTTT.